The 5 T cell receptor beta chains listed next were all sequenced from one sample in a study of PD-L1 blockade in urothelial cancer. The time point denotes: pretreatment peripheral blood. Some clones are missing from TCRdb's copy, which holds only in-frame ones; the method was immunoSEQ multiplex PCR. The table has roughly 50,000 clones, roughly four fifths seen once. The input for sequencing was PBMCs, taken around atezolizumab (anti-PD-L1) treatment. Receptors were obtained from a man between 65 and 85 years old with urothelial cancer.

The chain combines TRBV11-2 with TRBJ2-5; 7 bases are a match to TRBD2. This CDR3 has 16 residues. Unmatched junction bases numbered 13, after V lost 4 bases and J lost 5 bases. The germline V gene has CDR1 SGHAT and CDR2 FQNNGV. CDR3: CASSSLAGHGGETQYF. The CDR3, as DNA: TGTGCCAGCAGCTCATTAGCGGGCCACGGAGGGGAGACCCAGTACTTC.

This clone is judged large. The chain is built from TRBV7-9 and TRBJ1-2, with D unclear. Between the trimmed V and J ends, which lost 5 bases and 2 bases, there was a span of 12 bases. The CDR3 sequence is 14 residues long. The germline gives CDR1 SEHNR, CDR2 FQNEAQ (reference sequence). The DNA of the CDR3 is TGTGCCAGCAGCCATACCTGGGAGAACTATGGCTACACCTTC. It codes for CASSHTWENYGYTF.

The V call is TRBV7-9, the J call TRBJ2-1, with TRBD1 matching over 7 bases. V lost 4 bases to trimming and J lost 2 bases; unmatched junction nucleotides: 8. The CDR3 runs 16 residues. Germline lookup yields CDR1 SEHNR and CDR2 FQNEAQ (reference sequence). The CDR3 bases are TGTGCCAGCAGCTCTTCCCCCGGGACAGCCTACAATGAGCAGTTCTTC. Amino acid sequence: CASSSSPGTAYNEQFF.

CDR3: CASKDRDEQYF. The CDR3 bases are TGTGCCAGCAAGGACAGGGACGAGCAGTACTTC. V usage is TRBV6-5 and J usage is TRBJ2-5, with 8 bases lining up with TRBD1. The DNA end is a closer match to TRBJ2-7, so the J assignment may be wrong. Germline V gene sequence: CDR1 MNHEY, CDR2 SVGAGI. The CDR3 has 11 residues.

CDR3 in DNA: TGTGCCAGCAGCGGCGGGGAGGCTAATCATCGTACGCAGTATTTT. Encoded protein: CASSGGEANHRTQYF. The chain combines TRBV9 with TRBJ2-3; D perhaps matches TRBD2 (6 bases). This CDR3 has 15 amino acids. Looked up from germline, CDR1 is SGDLS and CDR2 is YYNGEE. Deletions cut 3 bases from V and 8 bases from J, with 19 bases between.